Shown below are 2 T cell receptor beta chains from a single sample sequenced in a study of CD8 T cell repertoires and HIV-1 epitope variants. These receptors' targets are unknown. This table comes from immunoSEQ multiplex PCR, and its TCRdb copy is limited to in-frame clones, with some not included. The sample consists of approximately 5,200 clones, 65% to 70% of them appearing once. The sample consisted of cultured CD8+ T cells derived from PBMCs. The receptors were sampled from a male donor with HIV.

CDR3 region: CASRFIQAPGEKLFF. The CDR3 DNA follows: TGTGCCAGCAGGTTCATACAGGCCCCCGGTGAAAAACTGTTTTTT. This chain uses TRBV28 with TRBJ1-4; D possibly corresponds to TRBD1 (5 bases). The germline V and J ends were trimmed by 6 bases and 7 bases, with 18 bases remaining between them. This CDR3 spans 15 amino acids. The germline gives CDR1 MDHEN, CDR2 SYDVKM.

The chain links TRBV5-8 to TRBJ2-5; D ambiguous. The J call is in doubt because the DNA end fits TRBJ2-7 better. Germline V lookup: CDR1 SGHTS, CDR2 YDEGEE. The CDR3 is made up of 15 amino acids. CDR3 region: CASSSQSPSSYEQYF. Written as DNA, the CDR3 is TGTGCCAGCAGTTCACAGAGCCCCAGCTCCTACGAGCAGTACTTC.